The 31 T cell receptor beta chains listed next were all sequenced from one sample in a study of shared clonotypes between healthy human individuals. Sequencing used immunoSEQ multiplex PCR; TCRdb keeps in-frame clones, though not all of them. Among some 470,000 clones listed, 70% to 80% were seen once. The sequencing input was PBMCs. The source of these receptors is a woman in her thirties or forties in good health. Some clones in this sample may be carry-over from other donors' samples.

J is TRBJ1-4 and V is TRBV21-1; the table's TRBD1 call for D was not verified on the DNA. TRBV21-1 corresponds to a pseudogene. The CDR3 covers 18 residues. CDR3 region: CASSGQGYGVVENEKLFF. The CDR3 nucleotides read TGTGCCAGCAGCGGGCAGGGTTATGGGGTGGTCGAAAATGAAAAACTGTTTTTT.

The CDR3, as DNA: TGTGCCAGCAGCTTGGCGGCTAGCGGGATGAGGGAGCAGTACTTC. Its translation: CASSLAASGMREQYF. This chain joins TRBV5-4 and TRBJ2-7; TRBD2 agrees at 9 bases. This CDR3 region has 15 residues. Trimming cost V 0 bases and J 7 bases; bases outside gene matches: 8. The V gene's germline CDR1 is SGHNT and CDR2 YYREEE (reference sequence).

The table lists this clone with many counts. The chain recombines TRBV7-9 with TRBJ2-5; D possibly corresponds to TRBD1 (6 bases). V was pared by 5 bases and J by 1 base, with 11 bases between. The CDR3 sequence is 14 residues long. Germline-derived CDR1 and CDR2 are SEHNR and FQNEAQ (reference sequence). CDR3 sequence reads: CASSPGHFQETQYF. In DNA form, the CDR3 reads TGTGCCAGCAGCCCGGGACATTTCCAAGAGACCCAGTACTTC.

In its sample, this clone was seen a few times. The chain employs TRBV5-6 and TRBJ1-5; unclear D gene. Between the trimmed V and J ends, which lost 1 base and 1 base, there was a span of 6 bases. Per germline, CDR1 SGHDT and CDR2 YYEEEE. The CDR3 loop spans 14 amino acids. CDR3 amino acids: CASSLPGSNQPQHF. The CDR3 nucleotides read TGTGCCAGCAGCTTGCCCGGGAGCAATCAGCCCCAGCATTTT.

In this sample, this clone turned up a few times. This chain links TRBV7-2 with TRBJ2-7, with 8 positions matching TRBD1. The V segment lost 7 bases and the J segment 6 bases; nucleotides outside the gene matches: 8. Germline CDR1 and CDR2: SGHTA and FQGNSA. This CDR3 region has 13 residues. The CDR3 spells CASNDRGSGEQYF. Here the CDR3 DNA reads TGTGCCAGCAATGACAGGGGATCGGGCGAGCAGTACTTC.

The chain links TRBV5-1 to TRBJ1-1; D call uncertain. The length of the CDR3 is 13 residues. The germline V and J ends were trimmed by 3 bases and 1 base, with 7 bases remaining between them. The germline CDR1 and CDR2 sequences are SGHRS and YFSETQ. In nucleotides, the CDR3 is TGCGCCAGCAGCTACTTAGCGAACACTGAAGCTTTCTTT. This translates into CASSYLANTEAFF.

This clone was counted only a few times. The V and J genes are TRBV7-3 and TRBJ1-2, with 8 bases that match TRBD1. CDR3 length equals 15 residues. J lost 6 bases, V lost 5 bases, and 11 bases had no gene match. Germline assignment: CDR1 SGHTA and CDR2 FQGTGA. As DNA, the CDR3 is TGTGCCAGCAGCCAAGTAGGGGGACAGGTCCATGGCTACACCTTC. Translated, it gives CASSQVGGQVHGYTF.

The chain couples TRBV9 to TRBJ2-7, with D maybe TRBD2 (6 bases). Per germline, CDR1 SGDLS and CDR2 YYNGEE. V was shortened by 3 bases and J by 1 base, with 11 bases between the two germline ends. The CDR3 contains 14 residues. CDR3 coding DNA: TGTGCCAGCAGCGCCGTGGGGGGTTCCTACGAGCAGTACTTC. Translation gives CASSAVGGSYEQYF.

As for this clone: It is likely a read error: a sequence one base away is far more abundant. The chain's CDR3 is CASGTSGANVLTF. The DNA of the CDR3 is TGCGCCAGCGGCACCTCTGGGGCCAACGTCCTGACTTTC. This chain connects TRBV5-1 to TRBJ2-6, with no clear D. The germline gives CDR1 SGHRS, CDR2 YFSETQ. The CDR3 runs to 13 residues. With 7 bases removed from V and 0 bases from J, the gap between germline ends came to 5 bases. Filled out from reference TRBV5-1 and TRBJ2-6, the complete variable domain reads KAGVTQTPRYLIKTRGQQVTLSCSPISGHRSVSWYQQTPGQGLQFLFEYFSETQRNKGNFPGRFSGRQFSNSRSEMNVSTLELGDSALYLCASGTSGANVLTFGAGSRLTVL.

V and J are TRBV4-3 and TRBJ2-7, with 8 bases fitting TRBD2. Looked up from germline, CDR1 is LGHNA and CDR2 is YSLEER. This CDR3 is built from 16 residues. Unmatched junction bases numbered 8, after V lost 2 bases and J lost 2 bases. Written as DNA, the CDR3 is TGCGCCAGCAGCCAACGATTTAGCGGGGCGACCTACGAGCAGTACTTC. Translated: CASSQRFSGATYEQYF.

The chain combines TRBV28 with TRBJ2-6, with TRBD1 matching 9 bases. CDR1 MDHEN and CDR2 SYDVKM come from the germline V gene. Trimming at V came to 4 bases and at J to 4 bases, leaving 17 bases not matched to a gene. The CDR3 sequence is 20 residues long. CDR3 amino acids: CASSSFIRDRVWAGANVLTF. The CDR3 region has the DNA TGTGCCAGCAGTTCATTTATTCGGGACAGGGTTTGGGCAGGGGCCAACGTCCTGACTTTC.

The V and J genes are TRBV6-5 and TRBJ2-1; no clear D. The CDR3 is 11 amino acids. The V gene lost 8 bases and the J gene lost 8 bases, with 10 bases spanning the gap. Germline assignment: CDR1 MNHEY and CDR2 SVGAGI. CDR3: CASRGLDEQFF. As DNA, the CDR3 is TGTGCCAGCCGAGGTTTGGATGAGCAGTTCTTC.

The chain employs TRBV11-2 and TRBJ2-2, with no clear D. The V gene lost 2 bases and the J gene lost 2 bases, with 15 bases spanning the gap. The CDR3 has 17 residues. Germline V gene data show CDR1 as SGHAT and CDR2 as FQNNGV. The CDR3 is CASSLRLDAFNTGELFF. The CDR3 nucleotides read TGTGCCAGCAGCTTAAGGCTCGACGCATTCAACACCGGGGAGCTGTTTTTT.

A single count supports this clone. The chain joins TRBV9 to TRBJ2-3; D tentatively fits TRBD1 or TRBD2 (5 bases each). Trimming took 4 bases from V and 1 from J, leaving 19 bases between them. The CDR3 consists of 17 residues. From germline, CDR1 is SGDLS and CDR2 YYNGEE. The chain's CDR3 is CASSPRSLGPRTDTQYF. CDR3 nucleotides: TGTGCCAGCAGCCCCCGAAGTCTGGGACCCCGCACAGATACGCAGTATTTT.

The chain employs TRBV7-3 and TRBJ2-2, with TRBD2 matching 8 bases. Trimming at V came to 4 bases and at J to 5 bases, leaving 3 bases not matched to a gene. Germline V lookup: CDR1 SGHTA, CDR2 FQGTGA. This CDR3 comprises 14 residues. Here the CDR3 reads CASSSRGGTGELFF. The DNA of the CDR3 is TGTGCCAGCAGCTCCCGGGGGGGGACCGGGGAGCTGTTTTTT.

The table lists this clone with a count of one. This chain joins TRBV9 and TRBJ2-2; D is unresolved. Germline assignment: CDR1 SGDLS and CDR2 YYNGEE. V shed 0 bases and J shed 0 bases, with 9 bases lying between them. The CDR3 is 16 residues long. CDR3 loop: CASSVGAGPNTGELFF. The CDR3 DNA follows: TGTGCCAGCAGCGTAGGGGCAGGCCCGAACACCGGGGAGCTGTTTTTT.

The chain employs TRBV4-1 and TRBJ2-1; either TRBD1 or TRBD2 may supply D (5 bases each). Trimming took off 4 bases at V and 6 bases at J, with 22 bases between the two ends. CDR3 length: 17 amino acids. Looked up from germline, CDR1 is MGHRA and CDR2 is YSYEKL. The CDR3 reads CASSPHGFGTAGNEQFF. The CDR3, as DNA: TGCGCCAGCAGCCCTCATGGGTTCGGGACGGCCGGCAATGAGCAGTTCTTC.

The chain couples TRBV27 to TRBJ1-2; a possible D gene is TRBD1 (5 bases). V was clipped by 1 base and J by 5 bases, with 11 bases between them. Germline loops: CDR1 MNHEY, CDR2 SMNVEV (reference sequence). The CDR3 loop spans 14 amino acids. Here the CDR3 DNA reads TGTGCCAGCAGTTTATTTCCAGGGAGTTATGGCTACACCTTC. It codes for CASSLFPGSYGYTF.

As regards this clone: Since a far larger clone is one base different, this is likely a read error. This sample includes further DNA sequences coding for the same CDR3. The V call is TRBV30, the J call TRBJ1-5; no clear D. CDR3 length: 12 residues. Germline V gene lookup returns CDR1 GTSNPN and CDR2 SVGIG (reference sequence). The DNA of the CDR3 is TGTGCCTGGAGTGCACAAAATCAGCCCCAGCATTTC. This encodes CAWSAQNQPQHF.

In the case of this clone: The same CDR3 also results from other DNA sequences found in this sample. The CDR3 sequence is CASSLSSYEQYF. The CDR3 DNA reads TGTGCCAGCAGCCTAAGTTCCTACGAGCAGTACTTC. The rearrangement joins TRBV7-2 to TRBJ2-7, with D unresolved. The V gene's germline CDR1 is SGHTA and CDR2 FQGNSA. The ends were cut back, 5 bases at V and 1 base at J, with 6 bases in the middle. The CDR3 has 12 residues.

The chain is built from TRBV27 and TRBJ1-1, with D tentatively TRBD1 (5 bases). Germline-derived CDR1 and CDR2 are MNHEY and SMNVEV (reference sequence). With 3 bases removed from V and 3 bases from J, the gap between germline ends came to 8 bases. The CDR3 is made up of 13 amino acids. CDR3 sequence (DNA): TGTGCCAGCAGTTTTAAAGGGGACACTGAAGCTTTCTTT. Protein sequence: CASSFKGDTEAFF.

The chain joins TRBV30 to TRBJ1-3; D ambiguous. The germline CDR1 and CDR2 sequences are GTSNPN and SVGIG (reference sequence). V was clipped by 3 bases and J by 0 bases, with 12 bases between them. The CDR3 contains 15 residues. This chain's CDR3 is CAWRWTASSGNTIYF. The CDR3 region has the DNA TGTGCCTGGAGGTGGACCGCGAGCTCTGGAAACACCATATATTTT.

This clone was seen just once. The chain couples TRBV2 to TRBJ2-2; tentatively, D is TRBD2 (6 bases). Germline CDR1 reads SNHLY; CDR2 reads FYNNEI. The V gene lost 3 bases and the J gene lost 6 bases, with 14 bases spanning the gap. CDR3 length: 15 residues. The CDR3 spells CASSERGVWAGELFF. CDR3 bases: TGTGCCAGCAGTGAGCGGGGAGTCTGGGCCGGGGAGCTGTTTTTT. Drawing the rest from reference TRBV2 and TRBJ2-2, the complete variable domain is EPEVTQTPSHQVTQMGQEVILRCVPISNHLYFYWYRQILGQKVEFLVSFYNNEISEKSEIFDDQFSVERPDGSNFTLKIRSTKLEDSAMYFCASSERGVWAGELFFGEGSRLTVL.

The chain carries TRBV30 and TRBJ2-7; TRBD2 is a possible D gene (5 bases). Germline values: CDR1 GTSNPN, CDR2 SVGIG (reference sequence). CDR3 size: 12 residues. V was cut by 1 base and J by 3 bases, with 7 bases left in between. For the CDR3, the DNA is TGTGCCTGGAGTGACCGGGACTACGAGCAGTACTTC. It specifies CAWSDRDYEQYF.

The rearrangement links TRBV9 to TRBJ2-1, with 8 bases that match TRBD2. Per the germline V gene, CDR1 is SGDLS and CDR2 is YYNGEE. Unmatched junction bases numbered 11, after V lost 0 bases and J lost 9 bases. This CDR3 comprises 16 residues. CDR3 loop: CASSVAGYRGRSEQFF. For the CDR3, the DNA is TGTGCCAGCAGCGTAGCCGGTTATCGCGGGAGGAGTGAGCAGTTCTTC.

CDR3 bases: TGCGCCAGCAGGGAGACAGGGGGCGCCAACACCGGGGAGCTGTTTTTT. It specifies CASRETGGANTGELFF. This chain joins TRBV5-1 and TRBJ2-2, with 10 bases aligning to TRBD1. CDR1 and CDR2 from the germline V gene are SGHRS and YFSETQ. This CDR3 has 16 amino acids. Trimming removed 5 bases from V and 2 bases from J; junction bases left unmatched: 6.

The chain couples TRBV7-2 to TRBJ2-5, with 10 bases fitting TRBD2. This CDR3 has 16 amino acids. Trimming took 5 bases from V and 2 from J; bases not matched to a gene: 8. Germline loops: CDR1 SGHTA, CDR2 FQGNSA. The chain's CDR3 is CASSPRLAGGQETQYF. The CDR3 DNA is TGTGCCAGCAGCCCCCGACTAGCGGGCGGTCAAGAGACCCAGTACTTC.

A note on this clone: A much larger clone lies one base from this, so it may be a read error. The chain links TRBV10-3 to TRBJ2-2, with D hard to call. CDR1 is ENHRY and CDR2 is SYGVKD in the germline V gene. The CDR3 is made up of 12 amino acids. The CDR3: CAIGENTGELFF. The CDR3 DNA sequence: TGTGCCATCGGTGAAAACACCGGGGAGCTGTTTTTT.

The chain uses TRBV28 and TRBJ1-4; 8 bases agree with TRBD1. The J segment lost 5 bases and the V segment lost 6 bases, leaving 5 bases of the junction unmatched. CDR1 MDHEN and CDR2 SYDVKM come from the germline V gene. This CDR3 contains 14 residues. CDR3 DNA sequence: TGTGCCAGCAGAACAGGGGGGGAAAATGAAAAACTGTTTTTT. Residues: CASRTGGENEKLFF.

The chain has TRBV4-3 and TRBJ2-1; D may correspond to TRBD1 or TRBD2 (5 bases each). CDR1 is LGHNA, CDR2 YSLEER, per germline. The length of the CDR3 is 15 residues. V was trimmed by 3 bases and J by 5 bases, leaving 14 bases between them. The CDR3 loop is CASSQRRGENNEQFF. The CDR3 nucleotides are TGCGCCAGCAGCCAGAGAAGGGGAGAGAACAATGAGCAGTTCTTC.

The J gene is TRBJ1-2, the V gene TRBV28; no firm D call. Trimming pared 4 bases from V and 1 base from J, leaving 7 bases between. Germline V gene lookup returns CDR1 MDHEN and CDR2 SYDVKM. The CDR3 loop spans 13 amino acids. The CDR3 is CASSSTINYGYTF. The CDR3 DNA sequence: TGTGCCAGCAGTTCGACCATTAACTATGGCTACACCTTC.